The entry that follows covers one TCR beta chain sequence. The antigen is unknown. Libraries were prepared by immunoSEQ multiplex PCR; TCRdb keeps only in-frame clonotypes and omits some of them. The sample contains 50,000 to 70,000 clones, about 69% of which appear only once. Isolation of CD4+ T cells took place after more than 9 days of culture. The data were taken from a study of vaccination effects on CD4 cells after COVID-19. About the study: A couple of convalescent patients were sampled 16 days and one week before vaccination.

This receptor was obtained from a human donor who had a prior SARS-CoV-2 infection. Sample: CD4+ T cells from PBMCs cultured without peptide, taken before COVID-19 vaccination.

CDR3 DNA sequence: TGCGCCAGCAGCTTGGCCGGTTTAGCGGGCATATACAATGAGCAGTTCTTC. Amino acids: CASSLAGLAGIYNEQFF. This rearrangement joins TRBV5-1 to TRBJ2-1; 7 bases fit TRBD2. The CDR3 length is 17 residues. Germline CDR1 and CDR2: SGHRS and YFSETQ. With V trimmed by 0 bases and J by 4 bases, 10 bases remained unmatched.